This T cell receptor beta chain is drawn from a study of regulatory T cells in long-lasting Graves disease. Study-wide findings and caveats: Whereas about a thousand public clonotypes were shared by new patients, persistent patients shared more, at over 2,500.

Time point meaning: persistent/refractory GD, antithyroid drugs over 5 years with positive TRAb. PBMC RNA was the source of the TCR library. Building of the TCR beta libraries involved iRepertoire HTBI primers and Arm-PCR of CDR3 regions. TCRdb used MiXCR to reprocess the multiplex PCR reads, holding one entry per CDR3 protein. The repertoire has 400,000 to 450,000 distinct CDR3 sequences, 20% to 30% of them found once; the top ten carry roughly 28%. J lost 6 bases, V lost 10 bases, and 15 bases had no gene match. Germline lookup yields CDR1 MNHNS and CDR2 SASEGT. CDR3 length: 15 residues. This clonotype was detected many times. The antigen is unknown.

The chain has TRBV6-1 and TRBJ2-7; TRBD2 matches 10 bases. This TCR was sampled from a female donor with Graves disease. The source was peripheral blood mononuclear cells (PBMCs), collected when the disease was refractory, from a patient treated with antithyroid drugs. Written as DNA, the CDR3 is TGTGCCACCCATGAGTTCCCGGGACTAGCGATCGAGCAGTACTTC. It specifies CATHEFPGLAIEQYF.